A selection of T cell receptor beta chains follows, all from one sample in a study of control samples from healthy donors and cancer patients. Measured with immunoSEQ multiplex PCR; TCRdb has only the in-frame clones, and not every one. The sample yields 150,000 to 200,000 clones, roughly 89% seen once. Sequencing used blood. The receptors come from a woman aged 25 to 39 in good health. CDR3s leave out the opening cysteine and the closing phenylalanine or tryptophan. Fields, in order: J gene, V gene, CDR3 protein.

j_gene: TRBJ1-2
v_gene: TRBV2
CDR3aa: ASGYGYT

j_gene: TRBJ2-2
v_gene: TRBV5-6
CDR3aa: ASSLATGELF

j_gene: TRBJ2-3
v_gene: TRBV2
CDR3aa: ASSVDRATDTQY

j_gene: TRBJ1-3
v_gene: TRBV5-1
CDR3aa: ASSLDGRSGNTIY

j_gene: TRBJ2-3
v_gene: TRBV18
CDR3aa: ASSPGDRVGDTQY

j_gene: TRBJ2-6
v_gene: TRBV4-3
CDR3aa: ASSQGLTSGANVLT

j_gene: TRBJ1-1
v_gene: TRBV7-9
CDR3aa: ASSTPGTGVLEAF

j_gene: TRBJ2-7
v_gene: TRBV6-5
CDR3aa: ASSYLAAYEQY

j_gene: TRBJ2-1
v_gene: TRBV5-1
CDR3aa: ASSFTGGHNEQF

j_gene: TRBJ1-5
v_gene: TRBV19
CDR3aa: ASSMEDQPQH

j_gene: TRBJ1-3
v_gene: TRBV23-1
CDR3aa: ASSSNGTRGNTIY

j_gene: TRBJ1-1
v_gene: TRBV18
CDR3aa: ASSPGEVKAF

j_gene: TRBJ1-1
v_gene: TRBV19
CDR3aa: ASSTGTTEAF

j_gene: TRBJ2-7
v_gene: TRBV10-3
CDR3aa: AISGISGDYEQY

j_gene: TRBJ2-5
v_gene: TRBV15
CDR3aa: ATSRDRGRQETQY

j_gene: TRBJ2-2
v_gene: TRBV7-9
CDR3aa: ASSPTGISTGELF

j_gene: TRBJ2-1
v_gene: TRBV6-5
CDR3aa: ASISGTGQF

j_gene: TRBJ2-7
v_gene: TRBV28
CDR3aa: ASSLWVQEPSYEQY

j_gene: TRBJ2-2
v_gene: TRBV7-7
CDR3aa: ASSPRLAGGSAELF

j_gene: TRBJ2-2
v_gene: TRBV7-9
CDR3aa: ASSLGGLGNTGELF

j_gene: TRBJ2-3
v_gene: TRBV9
CDR3aa: ASSVRDTYTDTQY

j_gene: TRBJ1-6
v_gene: TRBV11-3
CDR3aa: ASSLGGSNSPLH

j_gene: TRBJ2-3
v_gene: TRBV7-3
CDR3aa: ASSPGGSTDTQY

j_gene: TRBJ1-3
v_gene: TRBV24-1
CDR3aa: ATSDLYRAGNTIY

j_gene: TRBJ1-5
v_gene: TRBV6-5
CDR3aa: ASSYSQTGNQPQH

j_gene: TRBJ1-2
v_gene: TRBV18
CDR3aa: ASSQGSKYGYT

j_gene: TRBJ1-2
v_gene: TRBV25-1
CDR3aa: ASSDLGRENYGYT

j_gene: TRBJ1-2
v_gene: TRBV27
CDR3aa: ASSLWGQGYGYT

j_gene: TRBJ1-4
v_gene: TRBV11-2
CDR3aa: ASSRDGNEKLF

j_gene: TRBJ2-7
v_gene: TRBV19
CDR3aa: ASRPLAGDSYEQY

j_gene: TRBJ1-2
v_gene: TRBV14
CDR3aa: ASSQVQGHGYT

j_gene: TRBJ2-1
v_gene: TRBV11-2
CDR3aa: ASSLVVAGGNNEQF

j_gene: TRBJ2-6
v_gene: TRBV19
CDR3aa: ASSTGQNSGANVLT

j_gene: TRBJ1-2
v_gene: TRBV29-1
CDR3aa: SVEEWRNYGYT

j_gene: TRBJ1-6
v_gene: TRBV6-4
CDR3aa: ASSDSMGNSPLH

j_gene: TRBJ1-4
v_gene: TRBV15
CDR3aa: AGRQGTNEKLF

j_gene: TRBJ2-3
v_gene: TRBV5-4
CDR3aa: ASSLFSGGALDTQY

j_gene: TRBJ1-3
v_gene: TRBV19
CDR3aa: ASSRDFFSGNTIY

j_gene: TRBJ1-4
v_gene: TRBV5-8
CDR3aa: ASSVDRKANEKLF

j_gene: TRBJ1-5
v_gene: TRBV24-1
CDR3aa: ATSESAGSNQPQH

j_gene: TRBJ2-4
v_gene: TRBV24-1
CDR3aa: ATSDLGGYIQY

j_gene: TRBJ2-5
v_gene: TRBV15
CDR3aa: ATSRGRNQETQY

j_gene: TRBJ2-7
v_gene: TRBV3-1/TRBV3-2
CDR3aa: ASSQLSYEQY

j_gene: TRBJ2-7
v_gene: TRBV7-9
CDR3aa: ASSLASAYEQY

j_gene: TRBJ1-2
v_gene: TRBV15
CDR3aa: ATSRDLDRGLGYT

j_gene: TRBJ2-5
v_gene: TRBV12-5
CDR3aa: ASGLVRSGAYQETQY

j_gene: TRBJ2-7
v_gene: TRBV6-2/TRBV6-3
CDR3aa: ASSYSAGQGYEQY

j_gene: TRBJ2-2
v_gene: TRBV7-9
CDR3aa: ASSLGTGHTGELF

j_gene: TRBJ2-1
v_gene: TRBV10-2
CDR3aa: ASSTPGLAFYNEQF

j_gene: TRBJ2-1
v_gene: TRBV7-6
CDR3aa: ASSPAGGGAGQF

j_gene: TRBJ2-6
v_gene: TRBV27
CDR3aa: ASSPQRYSGANVLT

j_gene: TRBJ1-5
v_gene: TRBV6-4
CDR3aa: ASSENRGLKY

j_gene: TRBJ1-1
v_gene: TRBV6-5
CDR3aa: ASSKGGRTEAF

j_gene: TRBJ1-4
v_gene: TRBV6-5
CDR3aa: ASSYEQGARDEKLF

j_gene: TRBJ1-1
v_gene: TRBV7-2
CDR3aa: ASSPGQRGTEAF